The next 17 T cell receptor beta chains were all read from a single sample in a study of blood T cell repertoires in COVID-19. Measured with immunoSEQ multiplex PCR; TCRdb has only the in-frame clones, and not every one. This sample carries roughly 380,000 clones, roughly 90% of them seen once, and the ten largest clones take just over 1%. The sample was PBMCs or T cells enriched from blood (not recorded which). Receptor source: a woman aged 25 to 45 who had been exposed to COVID-19.

The rearrangement links TRBV28 to TRBJ1-6; weak D call: TRBD1 (5 bases). The CDR3 spans 16 residues. The germline V gene encodes CDR1 MDHEN and CDR2 SYDVKM. V lost 0 bases and J lost 7, with 13 bases in between. The CDR3 is CASSLWGQSENSPLHF. In DNA, the CDR3 is TGTGCCAGCAGTTTATGGGGGCAGTCTGAGAATTCACCCCTCCACTTT.

This rearrangement joins TRBV19 to TRBJ2-7, with 7 bases identical to TRBD2. Unmatched junction bases numbered 8, after V lost 4 bases and J lost 2 bases. This CDR3 contains 15 residues. Germline V gene data show CDR1 as LNHDA and CDR2 as SQIVND (reference sequence). The CDR3 region is CASSTFSGLAYEQYF. In nucleotides, the CDR3 is TGTGCCAGTAGTACTTTTAGCGGGCTCGCCTACGAGCAGTACTTC.

This clone was counted a single time. This chain joins TRBV5-1 and TRBJ1-1; possibly TRBD1 for D (6 bases). Germline CDR1 is SGHRS and CDR2 is YFSETQ. Trimming shortened V by 4 bases and J by 7 bases, and 17 bases separated the two germline ends. The CDR3 covers 14 residues. The CDR3 loop reads CASSLDTGWGEAFF. CDR3 coding DNA: TGCGCCAGCAGCCTCGATACAGGGTGGGGTGAAGCTTTCTTT.

V gene TRBV29-1 combines with J gene TRBJ2-2; the D gene is possibly TRBD2 (5 bases). The V gene lost 7 bases and the J gene lost 5 bases, with 8 bases spanning the gap. This CDR3 contains 11 residues. Per germline, CDR1 SQVTM and CDR2 ANQGSEA. CDR3 amino acids: CSARGTGELFF. The CDR3 DNA follows: TGCAGCGCCCGGGGAACCGGGGAGCTGTTTTTT.

The rearrangement links TRBV6-5 to TRBJ2-2; TRBD1 is a possible D gene (5 bases). The CDR3 is made up of 15 amino acids. Trimming left V 0 bases short and J 2 bases short, with 7 bases between. Per germline, CDR1 MNHEY and CDR2 SVGAGI. CDR3 loop: CASSYSRGNTGELFF. The CDR3 DNA reads as TGTGCCAGCAGTTACTCTAGGGGAAACACCGGGGAGCTGTTTTTT.

The gene calls are TRBV3-1 (or the pseudogene TRBV3-2) and TRBJ2-7; TRBD2 is a possible D gene (6 bases). The CDR3 extends over 15 amino acids. Germline V gene sequence: CDR1 LGHDT, CDR2 YNNKEL (reference sequence). With 1 base removed from V and 5 bases from J, the gap between germline ends came to 15 bases. CDR3 sequence: CASSQVSGAPHEQYF. CDR3 DNA sequence: TGTGCCAGCAGCCAAGTTTCGGGAGCTCCCCACGAGCAGTACTTC.

CDR3 amino acids: CASSQIGVTRTEAFF. In DNA, the CDR3 is TGTGCCAGCAGCCAAATCGGGGTAACTAGGACTGAAGCTTTCTTT. The chain has TRBV5-8 and TRBJ1-1, with D uncertain. This CDR3 spans 15 amino acids. The V gene lost 4 bases and the J gene lost 5 bases, with 18 bases spanning the gap. The germline gives CDR1 SGHTS, CDR2 YDEGEE.

The rearrangement uses TRBV10-2 and TRBJ2-3, with 9 bases aligning to TRBD2. The CDR3 loop spans 17 amino acids. Germline CDR1 and CDR2: WSHSY and SAAADI. V gave up 2 bases and J gave up 1 base; unmatched junction bases: 7. CDR3 residues: CASSEMVAGAGTDTQYF. CDR3 coding DNA: TGCGCCAGCAGTGAGATGGTAGCGGGAGCGGGCACAGATACGCAGTATTTT.

The gene calls are TRBV7-2 and TRBJ1-3; no clear D. Germline V CDR1 and CDR2: SGHTA, FQGNSA. With 2 bases removed from V and 0 bases from J, the gap between germline ends came to 8 bases. The CDR3 contains 15 residues. CDR3 residues: CASSLLSGSGNTIYF. DNA of the CDR3: TGTGCCAGCAGCTTACTCAGCGGCTCTGGAAACACCATATATTTT.

This sequence joins TRBV30 and TRBJ1-5; D gene unclear. Germline V gene sequence: CDR1 GTSNPN, CDR2 SVGIG (reference sequence). This CDR3 spans 13 amino acids. V lost 0 bases to trimming and J lost 3 bases, with 6 bases between them. CDR3 coding DNA: TGTGCCTGGAGTGTTCGGGACAATCAGCCCCAGCATTTT. It specifies CAWSVRDNQPQHF.

The chain is built from TRBV29-1 and TRBJ1-5, with D tentatively TRBD1 (6 bases). Per germline, CDR1 SQVTM and CDR2 ANQGSEA. V was pared by 4 bases and J by 5 bases, with 15 bases between. This CDR3 has 14 residues. This CDR3 reads CSVVPGAGDQPQHF. As DNA, the CDR3 is TGCAGCGTTGTTCCAGGGGCGGGAGATCAGCCCCAGCATTTT.

This chain uses TRBV6-2 or TRBV6-3 with TRBJ2-1; possible D gene TRBD2, 6 bases. Germline-derived CDR1 and CDR2 are MNHEY and SVGEGT. The CDR3 runs 13 residues. Trimming cost V 4 bases and J 6 bases, with 10 bases left between them. The CDR3 region is CASSSREVNEQFF. In nucleotides, the CDR3 is TGTGCCAGCAGTTCCAGGGAGGTCAATGAGCAGTTCTTC.

The chain is built from TRBV29-1 and TRBJ2-1; D may be TRBD1 (5 bases). The CDR3 runs 13 residues. Trimming shortened V by 8 bases and J by 9 bases, and 20 bases separated the two germline ends. CDR1 and CDR2 from the germline V gene are SQVTM and ANQGSEA. The CDR3 DNA follows: TGCAGCTTCCTCCACAGTTTGGGGCTTGAGCAGTTCTTC. This gives the protein CSFLHSLGLEQFF.

The CDR3 region is CASSYGDSQSYGYTF. The CDR3 DNA follows: TGTGCCAGCAGTTACGGGGACAGTCAATCCTATGGCTACACCTTC. The chain links TRBV6-5 to TRBJ1-2; 7 positions agree with TRBD1. Trimming took 2 bases from V and 4 from J; bases not matched to a gene: 7. The CDR3 covers 15 residues. Germline assignment: CDR1 MNHEY and CDR2 SVGAGI.

V is TRBV11-3 and J is TRBJ2-7; the D gene is possibly TRBD2 (6 bases). Germline V CDR1 and CDR2: SGHNT, YENEEA. V was trimmed by 5 bases and J by 7 bases, leaving 15 bases between them. The CDR3 has 13 residues. The CDR3 reads CASSPQKAGEQYF. DNA of the CDR3: TGTGCCAGCAGCCCCCAGAAGGCGGGGGAGCAGTACTTC. Looking up the rest from reference TRBV11-3 and TRBJ2-7 gives the full variable domain: EAGVVQSPRYKIIEKKQPVAFWCNPISGHNTLYWYLQNLGQGPELLIRYENEEAVDDSQLPKDRFSAERLKGVDSTLKIQPAELGDSAVYLCASSPQKAGEQYFGPGTRLTVT.

Note on this clone: The same CDR3 also results from other DNA sequences found in this sample. The chain couples TRBV12-3 or TRBV12-4 to TRBJ2-7, with D unresolved. The V gene lost 3 bases and the J gene lost 4 bases, with 7 bases spanning the gap. The CDR3 consists of 12 residues. The DNA for the CDR3 is TGTGCCAGCAGTTTCCGTCCTTACGAGCAGTACTTC. It yields the protein CASSFRPYEQYF.

The chain links TRBV19 to TRBJ2-1, with no clear D. Per the germline V gene, CDR1 is LNHDA and CDR2 is SQIVND (reference sequence). V was shortened by 0 bases and J by 7 bases, with 7 bases between the two germline ends. The length of the CDR3 is 13 residues. CDR3 protein: CASSIDPFNEQFF. The CDR3 DNA is TGTGCCAGTAGTATAGACCCATTTAATGAGCAGTTCTTC.